The 17 T cell receptor beta chains listed next were all sequenced from one sample in a study of cytomegalovirus exposure and HLA in healthy donors. The study ran its PCR with 60 Vbeta and 13 Jbeta primers. Data came from immunoSEQ multiplex PCR; TCRdb stores just in-frame clones and leaves some out. The data show about 160,000 clones, roughly 80% seen once. Sequenced sample: PBMCs. These receptors all come from a man aged 25-40 years in good health and CMV-seropositive.

The chain employs TRBV2 and TRBJ2-3, with 9 bases matching TRBD2. The V segment lost 4 bases and the J segment 0 bases; nucleotides outside the gene matches: 5. The CDR3 length is 16 residues. Germline V gene lookup returns CDR1 SNHLY and CDR2 FYNNEI. The CDR3, as DNA: TGTGCCAGCAGTGTGGCGGGGGGGACTAGCACAGATACGCAGTATTTT. Its protein product is CASSVAGGTSTDTQYF.

The chain joins TRBV5-1 to TRBJ1-2; 7 bases are shared with TRBD1. CDR1 is SGHRS and CDR2 is YFSETQ in the germline V gene. The CDR3 has 14 residues. V trimming: 6 bases; J trimming: 3 bases; junction bases outside the gene matches: 8. The CDR3 coding sequence is TGCGCCAGCACCCCGAGGGACAGTGACTATGGCTACACCTTC. Amino acid sequence: CASTPRDSDYGYTF.

This clone was detected only once. This rearrangement joins TRBV5-1 to TRBJ1-1; 8 nucleotides match TRBD1. Losses at the gene ends were 3 bases for V and 0 bases for J; bases not matched to a gene: 4. The CDR3 loop spans 15 amino acids. Germline CDR1 is SGHRS and CDR2 is YFSETQ. Here the CDR3 DNA reads TGCGCCAGCAGCTCTCCAGGGGGCTTGAACACTGAAGCTTTCTTT. It yields the protein CASSSPGGLNTEAFF. The full variable domain, with the rest looked up from reference TRBV5-1 and TRBJ1-1, is KAGVTQTPRYLIKTRGQQVTLSCSPISGHRSVSWYQQTPGQGLQFLFEYFSETQRNKGNFPGRFSGRQFSNSRSEMNVSTLELGDSALYLCASSSPGGLNTEAFFGQGTRLTVV.

This clone was picked up one time. This chain joins TRBV7-9 and TRBJ2-7, with unresolved D. V was clipped by 3 bases and J by 2 bases, with 5 bases between them. Germline V CDR1 and CDR2: SEHNR, FQNEAQ (reference sequence). The CDR3 loop spans 12 amino acids. The chain's CDR3 is CASSLNTYEQYF. The DNA for the CDR3 is TGTGCCAGCAGCTTGAACACCTACGAGCAGTACTTC.

This chain joins TRBV29-1 and TRBJ2-3, with TRBD1 matching over 7 bases. This CDR3 comprises 14 residues. The ends lost 4 bases at V and 5 bases at J; junction bases unmatched: 9. CDR1 and CDR2 (germline): SQVTM, ANQGSEA. The CDR3 protein is CSVGGQGDEDTQYF. The CDR3 nucleotides are TGCAGCGTTGGTGGTCAGGGGGATGAAGATACGCAGTATTTT.

The CDR3 bases are TGTGCCAGCAGTGACTCGATTCGGGTTACAGGGTATGGGGCGAATGAAAAACTGTTTTTT. Its translation: CASSDSIRVTGYGANEKLFF. The rearrangement links TRBV6-4 to TRBJ1-4; D is perhaps TRBD1 (6 bases). CDR3 length: 20 amino acids. Germline values: CDR1 MRHNA, CDR2 SNTAGT. Between the trimmed V and J ends, which lost 0 bases and 5 bases, there was a span of 25 bases.

This clone was picked up one time. The V gene is TRBV19, the J gene TRBJ2-3; TRBD1 is a possible D gene (5 bases). The CDR3 is 16 residues long. The germline V gene encodes CDR1 LNHDA and CDR2 SQIVND (reference sequence). The V gene lost 0 bases and the J gene lost 2 bases, with 12 bases spanning the gap. The CDR3 DNA is TGTGCCAGTAGTATAGATCAAAGGACATTCACAGATACGCAGTATTTT. Translating it yields CASSIDQRTFTDTQYF. Using reference TRBV19 and TRBJ2-3 for the parts outside the CDR3, the full variable domain is DGGITQSPKYLFRKEGQNVTLSCEQNLNHDAMYWYRQDPGQGLRLIYYSQIVNDFQKGDIAEGYSVSREKKESFPLTVTSAQKNPTAFYLCASSIDQRTFTDTQYFGPGTRLTVL.

The chain couples TRBV7-2 to TRBJ1-5, with D possibly matching TRBD1 (5 bases). Trimming shortened V by 3 bases and J by 5 bases, and 14 bases separated the two germline ends. The CDR3 runs 15 residues. Germline V gene sequence: CDR1 SGHTA, CDR2 FQGNSA. Written as DNA, the CDR3 is TGTGCCAGCAGCTTTACGGTAGACAGTCATCAGCCCCAGCATTTT. Its translation is CASSFTVDSHQPQHF.

Note on this clone: The sample has other DNA sequences that encode this CDR3 too. The CDR3, as DNA: TGTGCCAGCAGCCCTTACAATGAGCAGTTCTTC. This sequence encodes CASSPYNEQFF. The chain employs TRBV7-9 and TRBJ2-1; no firm D call. Trimming left V 5 bases short and J 4 bases short, with 3 bases between. Germline values: CDR1 SEHNR, CDR2 FQNEAQ (reference sequence). The CDR3 runs 11 residues.

The DNA of the CDR3 is TGTGCCACCAGCAGCCTCTCCGGGACAGGGGGCGAGCAGTACTTC. Its protein is CATSSLSGTGGEQYF. This chain connects TRBV15 to TRBJ2-7, with 11 bases that match TRBD1. Germline V gene data show CDR1 as LNHNV and CDR2 as YYDKDF (reference sequence). V lost 3 bases and J lost 6; bases outside the gene matches: 7. CDR3 size: 15 residues.

This chain joins TRBV5-1 and TRBJ1-1; D possibly corresponds to TRBD1 (6 bases). Germline CDR1 is SGHRS and CDR2 is YFSETQ. With 4 bases removed from V and 0 bases from J, the gap between germline ends came to 10 bases. The CDR3 covers 14 residues. The CDR3 DNA reads TGCGCCAGCAGCATTACAGGGCTGAACACTGAAGCTTTCTTT. Translation gives CASSITGLNTEAFF.

The V call is TRBV7-6, the J call TRBJ1-6; no definite D call. The V gene lost 5 bases and the J gene lost 1 base, with 9 bases spanning the gap. This CDR3 contains 15 residues. Germline lookup yields CDR1 SGHVS and CDR2 FNYEAQ. CDR3 residues: CASSPRVSYNSPLHF. The CDR3 DNA reads as TGTGCCAGCAGCCCCCGGGTATCCTATAATTCACCCCTCCACTTT.

J is TRBJ2-3 and V is TRBV4-1, with 9 nucleotides matching TRBD2. Germline V CDR1 and CDR2: MGHRA, YSYEKL. V was clipped by 0 bases and J by 4 bases; unmatched bases: 5. CDR3 length equals 16 residues. The CDR3 coding sequence is TGCGCCAGCAGCCAAGAAGTAGCGGGGGTGCCAGATACGCAGTATTTT. It yields the protein CASSQEVAGVPDTQYF.

This clone has only a few counts. The DNA for the CDR3 is TGTGCCAGCACCACAGGGTTTGAAGCTTTCTTT. Translated, it gives CASTTGFEAFF. V and J are TRBV28 and TRBJ1-1; TRBD1 is a possible D gene (6 bases). V lost 7 bases and J 7 bases, leaving 10 bases between the germline ends. CDR3 length: 11 residues. Germline V gene lookup returns CDR1 MDHEN and CDR2 SYDVKM.

The V gene is TRBV6-5, the J gene TRBJ2-1; 7 nucleotides agree with TRBD2. The CDR3 runs 14 residues. Germline loops: CDR1 MNHEY, CDR2 SVGAGI. The V gene end was trimmed by 7 bases and the J gene end by 3 bases; junction bases not matched to a gene: 6. The CDR3 DNA follows: TGTGCCAGCACGGCTAGCGGACACTACAATGAGCAGTTCTTC. Protein sequence: CASTASGHYNEQFF.

The J gene is TRBJ2-7, the V gene TRBV30; maybe TRBD2 (6 bases). The germline V and J ends were trimmed by 3 bases and 1 base, with 16 bases remaining between them. CDR1 is GTSNPN, CDR2 SVGIG, per germline (reference sequence). The CDR3 length is 15 residues. The CDR3 reads CAWRFAGRLSYEQYF. CDR3 bases: TGTGCCTGGAGGTTTGCGGGACGGTTATCCTACGAGCAGTACTTC.

V usage is TRBV7-2 and J usage is TRBJ2-2, with D perhaps TRBD2 (6 bases). The CDR3 consists of 12 residues. V was cut by 6 bases and J by 7 bases, with 9 bases left in between. Per the germline V gene, CDR1 is SGHTA and CDR2 is FQGNSA. CDR3 in DNA: TGTGCCAGCAGGGATAGCGGCGGGGAGCTGTTTTTT. Translating gives CASRDSGGELFF.